This T cell receptor beta chain originates from a study of human T cells and chemical hapten exposure. There are a few counts of this clonotype. Time point denoted: patch test 2, 6 weeks after DPC sensitization. The treatment: therapeutic diphenylcyclopropenone sensitization with weekly scalp DPC. TCRdb itself ran the RACE reads through MiXCR, one entry per CDR3 protein. This table has roughly 140,000 distinct CDR3 sequences, 12% appearing once. The material was whole blood, obtained in connection with sensitization to the hapten diphenylcyclopropenone (DPC). This TCR was recovered from a woman aged 45-59 years with alopecia areata. Some clones in this sample may be carry-over from other donors' samples.

The CDR3, as DNA: TGTGCCAGCAGCCCCCGTCCTAGCGGGAGCTCCTACGAGCAGTACTTC. Translated: CASSPRPSGSSYEQYF. The rearrangement joins TRBV9 to TRBJ2-7; TRBD2 agrees at 10 bases. J lost 0 bases, V lost 4 bases, and 7 bases had no gene match. The germline V gene has CDR1 SGDLS and CDR2 YYNGEE. This CDR3 comprises 16 residues.